The rows below give T cell receptor beta chains drawn from one sample of a study of blood T cell repertoires in COVID-19. The protocol was immunoSEQ multiplex PCR, while the TCRdb copy is restricted to in-frame clones and leaves out a portion. This sample has about 480,000 clones, with roughly 90% found just once. What was sequenced was PBMCs or T cells enriched from blood (not recorded which). Every receptor here comes from a woman between 40 and 50 years old who had recovered from COVID-19. Both conserved end residues are part of each CDR3. A D gene is named only where the DNA matches it firmly. The size of a clone is reported for some rows only, either as once, few or many, or as a class for expanded clones.

abundance | j_gene | d_gene | v_gene | CDR3aa | CDR3nt
once | TRBJ1-2 | TRBD1 | TRBV29-1 | CSVQLPGQRNYGYTF | TGCAGCGTCCAACTTCCGGGACAGAGGAACTATGGCTACACCTTC
- | TRBJ2-1 | TRBD2 | TRBV29-1 | CSVLGTTTSYNEQFF | TGCAGCGTTCTTGGGACTACAACATCCTACAATGAGCAGTTCTTC
- | TRBJ2-1 | TRBD2 | TRBV5-5 | CASSFASGAYNEQFF | TGTGCCAGCAGCTTTGCTAGCGGCGCCTACAATGAGCAGTTCTTC
once | TRBJ1-6 | TRBD1 | TRBV6-2/TRBV6-3 | CASSYSTGVSPLHF | TGTGCCAGCAGTTACTCGACAGGGGTCTCACCCCTCCACTTT
- | TRBJ2-3 | - | TRBV7-2 | CASSKRGGLVDTQYF | TGTGCCAGCAGCAAGAGGGGGGGCCTGGTGGATACGCAGTATTTT
- | TRBJ1-1 | TRBD1 | TRBV7-9 | CASSTTGPRTEAFF | TGTGCCAGCAGTACGACAGGGCCGAGAACTGAAGCTTTCTTT
- | TRBJ1-1 | - | TRBV27 | CASSDAQVNTEAFF | TGTGCCAGCAGTGATGCACAGGTGAACACTGAAGCTTTCTTT
- | TRBJ1-1 | TRBD1 | TRBV30 | CAWSEQGVGTEAFF | TGTGCCTGGTCCGAACAGGGGGTTGGCACTGAAGCTTTCTTT
- | TRBJ1-5 | - | TRBV21-1 | CASSHRWSEGCSNQPQHF | TGTGCCAGCAGCCATCGTTGGTCAGAGGGATGTAGCAATCAGCCCCAGCATTTT
- | TRBJ2-1 | - | TRBV11-3 | CASSLVGGNNEQFF | TGTGCCAGCAGCTTAGTGGGCGGGAATAATGAGCAGTTCTTC
few | TRBJ1-3 | - | TRBV15 | CATSRVGGVDTIYF | TGTGCCACCAGCAGAGTCGGGGGGGTGGACACCATATATTTT
- | TRBJ1-6 | - | TRBV5-4 | CASSLANRGSPLHF | TGTGCCAGCAGCTTGGCCAATCGGGGGTCACCCCTCCACTTT
- | TRBJ2-3 | - | TRBV30 | CAWSVGYTDTQYF | TGTGCCTGGAGTGTCGGGTACACAGATACGCAGTATTTT
- | TRBJ1-4 | - | TRBV7-9 | CASSRGATNEKLFF | TGTGCCAGCAGTAGGGGTGCAACTAATGAAAAACTGTTTTTT
- | TRBJ1-4 | TRBD1 | TRBV5-1 | CASSWSTGPREKLFF | TGCGCCAGCAGCTGGTCGACAGGGCCTCGCGAAAAACTGTTTTTT
- | TRBJ2-7 | TRBD1 | TRBV18 | CASSPGTGGVYEQYF | TGTGCCAGCTCACCAGGGACAGGGGGCGTCTACGAGCAGTACTTC
- | TRBJ2-5 | TRBD2 | TRBV19 | CASNRGTIQETQYF | TGTGCCAGTAACCGAGGGACTATACAAGAGACCCAGTACTTC
- | TRBJ1-5 | TRBD1 | TRBV7-2 | CASSLVTGAGQPQHF | TGTGCCAGCAGCTTAGTGACAGGGGCGGGTCAGCCCCAGCATTTT
few | TRBJ1-2 | - | TRBV7-2 | CASSVDRQANYGYTF | TGTGCCAGCAGCGTCGACAGGCAAGCTAACTATGGCTACACCTTC
- | TRBJ2-7 | TRBD1 | TRBV5-1 | CASSGRDRGSSEQYF | TGCGCCAGCAGCGGCCGGGACAGGGGCTCCTCCGAGCAGTACTTC
- | TRBJ1-2 | TRBD1 | TRBV2 | CASSTGPNYGYTF | TGTGCCAGCTCGACAGGGCCTAACTATGGCTACACCTTC
- | TRBJ1-2 | - | TRBV28 | CASSSIGGGLFYGYTF | TGTGCCAGCAGTTCCATCGGGGGGGGCCTTTTCTATGGCTACACCTTC
- | TRBJ2-1 | - | TRBV18 | CASSPPTPIYNEQFF | TGTGCCAGCTCACCACCAACTCCTATTTACAATGAGCAGTTCTTC
- | TRBJ2-1 | TRBD2 | TRBV10-1 | CASSAAGGGEQFF | TGCGCCAGCAGTGCAGCGGGAGGTGGAGAGCAGTTCTTC
- | TRBJ2-7 | TRBD2 | TRBV18 | CASSPGTSGGSAHEQYF | TGTGCCAGCTCACCCGGGACTAGCGGGGGCTCCGCGCACGAGCAGTACTTC
- | TRBJ2-7 | TRBD1 | TRBV7-9 | CASSAGTGLYF | TGTGCCAGCAGCGCAGGGACAGGACTCTACTTC
- | TRBJ1-6 | - | TRBV5-4 | CASSLPLRDCNSPLHF | TGTGCCAGCAGCTTGCCCCTCAGGGATTGTAATTCACCCCTCCACTTT
- | TRBJ2-5 | - | TRBV20-1 | CSARERDGGYF | TGCAGTGCTAGAGAGAGGGACGGGGGGTACTTC
- | TRBJ2-1 | TRBD1 | TRBV4-1 | CASSQGWQGALNEQFF | TGCGCCAGCAGCCAAGGGTGGCAGGGGGCGTTGAATGAGCAGTTCTTC
- | TRBJ1-5 | - | TRBV5-1 | CASSLAGASNQPQHF | TGCGCCAGCAGCTTGGCAGGGGCAAGCAATCAGCCCCAGCATTTT
- | TRBJ1-1 | TRBD1 | TRBV7-9 | CASSPRGENTEAFF | TGTGCCAGCAGCCCCAGGGGGGAGAACACTGAAGCTTTCTTT
- | TRBJ1-1 | - | TRBV10-1 | CASSGGREFSNTEAFF | TGCGCCAGCAGTGGGGGCAGAGAGTTTTCGAACACTGAAGCTTTCTTT
- | TRBJ1-2 | TRBD1 | TRBV18 | CASSYTGEHYGYTF | TGTGCCAGCTCCTACACAGGGGAACACTATGGCTACACCTTC
- | TRBJ2-7 | - | TRBV6-5 | CASSYSGQRGYEQYF | TGTGCCAGCAGTTACTCAGGACAAAGGGGTTACGAGCAGTACTTC
- | TRBJ2-1 | - | TRBV5-8 | CASSLVRDSYHEQFF | TGTGCCAGCAGCTTGGTGCGGGACAGTTACCATGAGCAGTTCTTC
- | TRBJ1-5 | - | TRBV2 | CASSPPNQPQHF | TGTGCCAGCTCTCCCCCCAATCAGCCCCAGCATTTT
- | TRBJ1-6 | - | TRBV7-8 | CASSSDFPYNSPLHF | TGTGCCAGCAGCTCGGACTTTCCCTATAATTCACCCCTCCACTTT
- | TRBJ1-2 | TRBD1 | TRBV6-2/TRBV6-3 | CASSYSEGQGNYGYTF | TGTGCCAGCAGTTACTCGGAGGGACAGGGGAACTATGGCTACACCTTC
- | TRBJ2-3 | - | TRBV9 | CASSEHLPQGTEDTDTQYF | TGTGCCAGCAGCGAACACCTCCCCCAGGGAACAGAAGACACAGATACGCAGTATTTT
- | TRBJ2-7 | TRBD2 | TRBV5-1 | CASSPLAGGPGKSYEQYF | TGCGCCAGCAGCCCCCTAGCGGGAGGGCCTGGAAAATCCTACGAGCAGTACTTC
- | TRBJ1-1 | - | TRBV3-1/TRBV3-2 | CASSQEAGQMNTEAFF | TGTGCCAGCAGCCAAGAGGCAGGACAGATGAACACTGAAGCTTTCTTT
- | TRBJ1-1 | - | TRBV6-5 | CASQTDRTEAFF | TGTGCCAGCCAGACAGACAGGACTGAAGCTTTCTTT
- | TRBJ1-1 | - | TRBV27 | CASRLMSAVGGTEAFF | TGTGCCAGCCGGCTGATGTCAGCCGTCGGGGGCACTGAAGCTTTCTTT
few | TRBJ1-4 | - | TRBV11-2 | CASSYNRGEKLFF | TGTGCCAGCAGTTACAACCGGGGGGAAAAACTGTTTTTT
once | TRBJ2-2 | TRBD1 | TRBV6-2/TRBV6-3 | CASSYETGTTGELFF | TGTGCCAGCAGTTACGAGACAGGGACCACCGGGGAGCTGTTTTTT
- | TRBJ1-5 | TRBD1 | TRBV19 | CASSTRRGSLGQPQHF | TGTGCCAGTAGTACCCGCAGGGGGTCACTAGGTCAGCCCCAGCATTTT
- | TRBJ2-3 | - | TRBV10-3 | CAISESPGVADTQYF | TGTGCCATCAGTGAGTCCCCGGGAGTTGCAGATACGCAGTATTTT
once | TRBJ2-5 | - | TRBV5-4 | CASTSDNQETQYF | TGTGCCAGCACCTCAGACAACCAAGAGACCCAGTACTTC
- | TRBJ1-1 | - | TRBV6-5 | CASSTGQMNTEAFF | TGTGCCAGCAGTACAGGACAGATGAACACTGAAGCTTTCTTT
- | TRBJ1-2 | TRBD1 | TRBV7-9 | CASSSPGTGGYGYTF | TGTGCCAGCAGTAGTCCCGGGACAGGTGGCTATGGCTACACCTTC
- | TRBJ2-3 | - | TRBV18 | CASSPRGNVDTQYF | TGTGCCAGCTCACCGAGAGGTAACGTAGATACGCAGTATTTT
- | TRBJ1-1 | - | TRBV4-2 | CASSQESRGNTEAFF | TGTGCCAGCAGCCAAGAATCTCGGGGGAACACTGAAGCTTTCTTT
- | TRBJ2-7 | TRBD2 | TRBV7-9 | CASSLSSGSEAVYEQYF | TGTGCCAGCAGCTTAAGTAGCGGGAGTGAAGCCGTATACGAGCAGTACTTC
- | TRBJ1-1 | - | TRBV12-3/TRBV12-4 | CASSRGTGAFF | TGTGCCAGCAGCAGAGGGACTGGGGCTTTCTTT
- | TRBJ1-4 | - | TRBV19 | CASTPRLGGREKLFF | TGTGCCAGTACCCCTAGATTAGGGGGAAGGGAAAAACTGTTTTTT
- | TRBJ2-7 | TRBD1 | TRBV10-3 | CAISGRDSSYEQYF | TGTGCCATCAGTGGCCGGGACAGCTCCTACGAGCAGTACTTC
- | TRBJ2-2 | TRBD1 | TRBV19 | CASSKTGINTGELFF | TGTGCCAGTAGTAAGACAGGGATAAACACCGGGGAGCTGTTTTTT
- | TRBJ2-4 | TRBD1 | TRBV5-1 | CASSLGTVENIQYF | TGCGCCAGCAGCCTCGGGACAGTAGAGAACATTCAGTACTTC